This T cell receptor beta chain is from a study of blood T cell repertoires in COVID-19. For the study at large: Italy, Spain and the United States were the sources of the convalescent and acute COVID-19 samples.

Before being deemed recovered, Cohort 3 donors had two negative PCRs, clearance, or symptom resolution. Looked up from germline, CDR1 is LGHDT and CDR2 is YNNKEL (reference sequence). The ends were cut back, 1 base at V and 3 bases at J, with 10 bases in the middle. This CDR3 comprises 15 residues. Assay: immunoSEQ multiplex PCR; the TCRdb copy retains only in-frame clones and omits some. The sample includes about 500,000 clones, about nine tenths of them seen just once. The origin of this receptor is a woman aged 18-29 years who had recovered from COVID-19. Sequencing was carried out using PBMCs or T cells enriched from blood (not recorded which). This chain links TRBV3-1 (or the pseudogene TRBV3-2) with TRBJ1-3, with a possible D match to TRBD1 (5 bases). For the CDR3, the DNA is TGTGCCAGCAGCCAAGCAGGGTGGAGTGGAAACACCATATATTTT. This sequence encodes CASSQAGWSGNTIYF.